The text below deals with one TCR beta chain. Its antigen remains unidentified. Base qualities were left out, and no much larger clone turns up one base away. The data are from a study of hypomethylating agent response in myelodysplastic syndrome (dated by TCRdb to the early 2020s). In terms of the full investigation: The hypomethylating agent given was azacitidine in about 70% of the 11 patients and decitabine in 3 of 11 patients. The cohort was composed of fewer than 10 male and a couple of female myelodysplastic syndrome patients. On average the patients were roughly 72 +/- 6.3 years old, and a diploid cytogenetic profile was seen most often. The mutation found most frequently was TET2, which appeared in about 50% of the 11 patients. Six or seven patients had a response of complete response or hematologic improvement, and roughly five patients did not respond. Response was defined as complete response or hematologic improvement, and any patient who met neither criterion was considered a non-responder.

To prepare the library, the immunoSEQ multiplex PCR assay was applied. Survey resolution was applied, with two replicates of approximately 200 ng each being run for a total of around 400 ng of DNA per sample. Rearranged TCRB sequences in genomic DNA were detected with the hsTCRB kit using multiplex PCR primers targeting V and J genes. The first PCR used the QIAGEN Multiplex PCR Kit for around 30 cycles to amplify the CDR3 region. An approximately 8-cycle second PCR added sample barcodes and Illumina adapters to each replicate. A QuantStudio 6 together with the KAPA library quantification kit was used to quantify the pooled libraries. About 15 pM of pooled libraries were sequenced on an Illumina MiSeq with 156-cycle single-end reads and a 15-cycle index read. The authors' pipeline ran thus. Of fewer than 200,000 unique clonotypes, roughly 1.8% were flagged by VDJdb annotation as previously reported viral-epitope-specific clonotypes. Raw reads were processed by the immunoSEQ Data Assistant and immunoSEQ Analyzer into normalized, annotated TCRB repertoires. Clonotypes were analyzed with BioAnalyzer and version 0.6.5 of the immunarch R package. Before richness was estimated, every repertoire was downsampled to match the clone count of the smallest repertoire. Fisher's exact tests classified clonotypes as expanded, contracted or novel, with novel meaning zero frequency before treatment. Significantly changed CDR3 beta sequences were clustered with GLIPH2 at simulation_depth=1000 and kmer_min_depth=3, and CDR3s shorter than five residues were left out. TCRdb re-hosts the immuneACCESS table, in-frame sequences only. Its copies lack some clones; in the studies checked, an unresolved V gene accounts for under half of them, and the cause for the rest is not known. That table furnishes V, J and clone size, whereas the DNA furnished D and trimming. The sample table shows about 3,500 clones, and around 80% are seen once. Roughly a quarter of the sample belongs to the ten largest clones.

Bulk bone marrow was analyzed, and T-cell subsets were not sorted. Bone marrow from more than ten myelodysplastic syndrome patients, collected before and after hypomethylating agent therapy, underwent immunosequencing of the TCR beta CDR3 regions. For longitudinal repertoire tracking, every patient provided one baseline bone marrow and two to three bone marrows collected at different post-treatment timepoints. Whole bone marrow served as the source for genomic DNA extraction, with DNA quality checked using TapeStation, NanoDrop OneC and PicoGreen assays. Study-wide conclusions, independent of this receptor: Because the healthy control donors and the MDS patients were not matched by age, the comparison between MDS and healthy samples could have been affected. Only 10 to 12 patients were analyzed, so the cohort was small. Novel clonotypes were found to emerge more often in responders, whereas more contracted clonotypes were observed in non-responders after treatment. After hypomethylating agent treatment, no significant change in richness, rarefaction diversity or clonality was seen, either across all patients or within response groups. Possible recognition of novel MDS antigens by the shared GLIPH2 clusters was not confirmed, and experimental validation of that possible recognition is needed.

This clonotype was obtained from a human donor with myelodysplastic syndrome. The sequences come from bone marrow, collected before or after starting hypomethylating agent treatment for myelodysplastic syndrome (not recorded which).

The DNA is as follows: TGTGCCAGCAGCGGGGCCTGGACCCAGTACTTC. This sequence encodes CASSGAWTQYF. Here the chain combines TRBV6-5 and TRBJ2-5; the D gene could be TRBD1 or TRBD2, each one agreeing over 5 bases. Inclusive of the bounding cysteine and phenylalanine, the CDR3 is 11 residues long. CDR3 DNA only is kept here, 33 bases in frame from base 1. CDR1 and CDR2 (MNHEY, SVGAGI) derive from the germline V gene. V gives up 6 bases and J gives up 7 bases, and the segment between their germline ends measures 9 bases.